This T cell receptor beta chain was captured by sequencing in a study of blood T cell repertoires in COVID-19. At the level of the study: Sites across the United States, Italy and Spain contributed samples from acute and convalescent COVID-19. T cells, B-cell-depleted T cells, or PBMCs supplied cDNA or gDNA.

Assay used: immunoSEQ multiplex PCR; TCRdb lists only in-frame clones, some missing. The data contain about 250,000 clones, 87% of them seen just once; the ten biggest clones take up roughly 3.1%. The germline V and J ends were trimmed by 5 bases and 2 bases, with 13 bases remaining between them. Germline CDR1 is SGHTA and CDR2 is FQGNSA. This CDR3 spans 15 amino acids. This receptor was obtained from a young man with active or convalescent COVID-19. Sequencing was done on a sample of peripheral blood. The chain has TRBV7-2 and TRBJ1-5, with D tentatively TRBD1 (5 bases). CDR3 sequence: CASSPDGGGNQPQHF. CDR3 DNA: TGTGCCAGCAGCCCCGACGGGGGAGGCAATCAGCCCCAGCATTTT.